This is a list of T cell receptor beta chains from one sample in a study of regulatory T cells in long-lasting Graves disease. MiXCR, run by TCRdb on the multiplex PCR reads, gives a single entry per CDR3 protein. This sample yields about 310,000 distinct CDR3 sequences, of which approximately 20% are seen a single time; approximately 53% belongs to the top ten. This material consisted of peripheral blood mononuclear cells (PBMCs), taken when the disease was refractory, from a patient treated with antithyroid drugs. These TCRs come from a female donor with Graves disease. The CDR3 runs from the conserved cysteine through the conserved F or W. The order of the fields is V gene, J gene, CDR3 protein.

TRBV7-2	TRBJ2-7	CASSLAPSGSYEQYF
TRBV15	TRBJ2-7	CATSRDRDRGVIYEQYF
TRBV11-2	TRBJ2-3	CASSSTRYLAQYF
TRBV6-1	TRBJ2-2	CASSPTGRGTGELFF
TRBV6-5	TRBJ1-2	CASSYSTGTGYGYTF
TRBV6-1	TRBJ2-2	CASSLTPYTGELFF
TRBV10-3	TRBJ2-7	CAVSISGNSYEQYF
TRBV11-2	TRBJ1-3	CASSLASQEPGNTIYF
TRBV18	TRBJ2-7	CASSTSGGAALEQYF
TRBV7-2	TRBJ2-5	CASSLGHLETQYF
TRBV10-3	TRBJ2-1	CAIRPGLAGGEQFF
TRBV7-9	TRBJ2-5	CASSTRDSITQYF
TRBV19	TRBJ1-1	CASSIAGEGTEAFF
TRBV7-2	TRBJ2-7	CASSPDLHEQYF
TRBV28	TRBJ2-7	CASSASGIEVYEQYF
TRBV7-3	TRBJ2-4	CASSLTGLAASSSIQYF
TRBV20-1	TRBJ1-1	CSAGTANTEAFF
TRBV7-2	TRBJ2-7	CASSLAREDEQYF
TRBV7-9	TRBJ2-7	CASSSTIFRDGGTYEQYF
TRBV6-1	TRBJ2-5	CASSAVFGETQYF
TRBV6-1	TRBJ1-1	CASRSLGAEAFF
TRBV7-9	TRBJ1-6	CASSLSDRGNSPLHF
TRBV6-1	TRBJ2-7	CASMLNYEQYF
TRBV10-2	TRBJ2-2	CARADPLAGETGELFF
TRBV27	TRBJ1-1	CASRSGIGRTEAFF
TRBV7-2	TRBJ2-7	CASGGTTGDVEQYF
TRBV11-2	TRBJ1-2	CASSTGPDGYTF
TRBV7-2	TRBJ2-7	CASSFTGTSPYEQYF
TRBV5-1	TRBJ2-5	CASSLGLGAEQETQYF
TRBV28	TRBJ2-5	CASSYNIPRETQYF
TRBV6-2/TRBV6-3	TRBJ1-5	CASSYSNNQPQHF
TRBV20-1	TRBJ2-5	CSASAGGSRETQYF
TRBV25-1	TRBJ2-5	CASTLGGSPETQYF
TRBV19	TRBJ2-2	CASSIPSGNTGELFF
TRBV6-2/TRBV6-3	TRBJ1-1	CASSYSRVNTEAFF
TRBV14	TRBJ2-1	CASSPGSNSGLEQFF
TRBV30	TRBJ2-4	CAWTTRPGHQYF
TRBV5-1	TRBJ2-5	CASTRDTTYQETQYF
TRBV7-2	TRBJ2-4	CASSPLAGGPSKNIQYF
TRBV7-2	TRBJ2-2	CASSQGGSSKGRPGELFF
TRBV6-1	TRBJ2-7	CASTSGRLAGKVQYF
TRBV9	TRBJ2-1	CASSLFSGDEQFF
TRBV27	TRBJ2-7	CASSKSGTSGGADKYF
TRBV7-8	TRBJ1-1	CASSLETAANTEAFF
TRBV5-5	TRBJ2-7	CASSLATNYEQYF
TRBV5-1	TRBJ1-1	CASSSGMLGQFGTEAFF
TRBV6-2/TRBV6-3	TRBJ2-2	CASSYRTGGGTGELFF
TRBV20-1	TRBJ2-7	CSAVIAGGPYEQYF
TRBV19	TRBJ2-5	CASSPRREAGETQYF
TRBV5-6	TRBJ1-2	CASSLAATGEFGYGYTF
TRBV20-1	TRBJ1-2	CSASVQGDYGYTF
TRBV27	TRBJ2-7	CASSHRGSSYEQYF
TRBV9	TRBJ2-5	CASSKEVGLADGQYF
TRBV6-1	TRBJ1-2	CASSLRTGREGYTF
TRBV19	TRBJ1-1	CASSQNGGMNTEAFF
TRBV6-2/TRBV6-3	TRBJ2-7	CASSYSAGTGPYEQYF